This TCR beta chain was found in a study of shared clonotypes between healthy human individuals. Study outcomes and limitations: Few donors limited the genetic and exposure-history diversity represented.

Deep-level assay runs were performed. The protocol was immunoSEQ multiplex PCR, while the TCRdb copy is restricted to in-frame clones and leaves out a portion. Here the sample spans a few hundred thousand clones, around four fifths being singletons. The donors, healthy adults who were HIV-negative, had experienced no recent acute infections or vaccinations. A word on this clone: The antigen is undetermined.

The source is a man aged 25-40 years in good health. Material for sequencing was memory CD4+ T cells sorted from blood. Subset here: CD45RA-negative fraction.

The CDR3 region is CASSNLPTGELFF. The CDR3 DNA reads TGTGCCAGCAGCAACCTCCCAACCGGGGAGCTGTTTTTT. This rearrangement joins TRBV2 to TRBJ2-2; D is undetermined. Germline CDR1 reads SNHLY; CDR2 reads FYNNEI. This CDR3 has 13 residues. The V gene lost 6 bases and the J gene lost 5 bases, with 10 bases spanning the gap.